Presented here are 14 T cell receptor beta chains from one specimen sequenced in a study of cytomegalovirus exposure and HLA in healthy donors. Primers: 60 Vbeta forward and 13 Jbeta reverse. Libraries were prepared by immunoSEQ multiplex PCR; TCRdb keeps only in-frame clonotypes and omits some of them. The sample has fewer than 250,000 clones; roughly 83% are singletons. Source material: PBMCs. Receptor source: a woman between 45 and 65 years old in good health and CMV-seronegative.

The V call is TRBV9, the J call TRBJ2-1; a weak D match, TRBD2 (6 bases). Germline CDR1 is SGDLS and CDR2 is YYNGEE. V was pared by 2 bases and J by 5 bases, with 14 bases between. CDR3 length: 15 residues. CDR3 amino acids: CASSVLAGTDNEQFF. CDR3 bases: TGTGCCAGCAGCGTTCTGGCGGGGACGGACAATGAGCAGTTCTTC.

This clone was recorded once. Written as DNA, the CDR3 is TGTGCCAGCAGTTTATCTGGGTCGGGGAACTACGAGCAGTACTTC. Translation: CASSLSGSGNYEQYF. The chain employs TRBV27 and TRBJ2-7; a weak D match, TRBD2 (5 bases). Germline lookup yields CDR1 MNHEY and CDR2 SMNVEV (reference sequence). The CDR3 covers 15 residues. Trimming removed 0 bases at V and 3 bases at J, with 12 bases between.

V gene TRBV5-4 combines with J gene TRBJ2-3; weak D call: TRBD1 (6 bases). The germline CDR1 and CDR2 sequences are SGHNT and YYREEE (reference sequence). Trimming left V 4 bases short and J 2 bases short, with 14 bases between. The CDR3 loop spans 15 amino acids. CDR3 protein: CASSGRGRFTDTQYF. CDR3 DNA sequence: TGTGCCAGCAGCGGCAGGGGACGGTTCACAGATACGCAGTATTTT.

The chain joins TRBV29-1 to TRBJ2-5, with no clear D. Germline-derived CDR1 and CDR2 are SQVTM and ANQGSEA. This CDR3 is 13 amino acids long. V was trimmed by 1 base and J by 2 bases, leaving 8 bases between them. For the CDR3, the DNA is TGCAGCGTTGAAGGCAATAGACAAGAGACCCAGTACTTC. Its translation is CSVEGNRQETQYF.

V gene TRBV7-3 combines with J gene TRBJ2-3; 10 nucleotides line up with TRBD2. V dropped 5 bases and J dropped 4; count of bases not matched to a gene: 3. The CDR3 length is 14 residues. CDR1 is SGHTA and CDR2 is FQGTGA in the germline V gene. CDR3 loop: CASSPGTSADTQYF. For the CDR3, the DNA is TGTGCCAGCAGCCCCGGGACTAGCGCAGATACGCAGTATTTT.

This clone was found a few times. This chain uses TRBV7-9 with TRBJ2-7; possible D gene TRBD2, 7 bases. The CDR3 is 15 residues long. Trimming removed 1 base at V and 3 bases at J, with 13 bases between. Looked up from germline, CDR1 is SEHNR and CDR2 is FQNEAQ (reference sequence). The CDR3 DNA is TGTGCCAGCAGCTTAGAGGGGGGGCGTGGCTACGAGCAGTACTTC. Amino acids: CASSLEGGRGYEQYF.

Turning to this clone: This sample includes further DNA sequences coding for the same CDR3. The chain carries TRBV9 and TRBJ2-5, with 11 nucleotides matching TRBD2. From germline, CDR1 is SGDLS and CDR2 YYNGEE. Germline trimming cut 2 bases from V and 4 bases from J; bases unmatched to any gene: 4. The CDR3 length is 15 residues. CDR3 sequence (DNA): TGTGCCAGCAGCGTTAGCGGGGGGGCGAGAGAGACCCAGTACTTC. Translation: CASSVSGGARETQYF.

V usage is TRBV28 and J usage is TRBJ1-1; unclear D gene. There are 14 residues in the CDR3. Per germline, CDR1 MDHEN and CDR2 SYDVKM. The V end was cut by 5 bases, the J end by 2 bases, with 12 bases between. The CDR3 sequence: CASSVVTPNTEAFF. The CDR3 DNA follows: TGTGCCAGCAGTGTTGTGACACCCAACACTGAAGCTTTCTTT. Drawing the rest from reference TRBV28 and TRBJ1-1, the complete variable domain is DVKVTQSSRYLVKRTGEKVFLECVQDMDHENMFWYRQDPGLGLRLIYFSYDVKMKEKGDIPEGYSVSREKKERFSLILESASTNQTSMYLCASSVVTPNTEAFFGQGTRLTVV.

The chain carries TRBV14 and TRBJ1-3, with D maybe TRBD1 (5 bases). V was pared by 0 bases and J by 3 bases, with 12 bases between. The germline V gene has CDR1 SGHDN and CDR2 FVKESK. The CDR3 is 16 amino acids. CDR3 sequence: CASSQDLAGIGNTIYF. CDR3 sequence (DNA): TGTGCCAGCAGCCAAGATCTGGCAGGGATTGGAAACACCATATATTTT.

The V call is TRBV2, the J call TRBJ2-2, with 15 bases fitting TRBD2. Per germline, CDR1 SNHLY and CDR2 FYNNEI. V lost 2 bases, J lost 4 bases, and 11 bases stayed unmatched. This CDR3 is built from 20 residues. The DNA of the CDR3 is TGTGCCAGCAGTGAATGGACTAGCGGGAGGGCCGTAGATCGCACCGGGGAGCTGTTTTTT. It codes for CASSEWTSGRAVDRTGELFF.

The rearrangement uses TRBV6-6 and TRBJ2-1, with D possibly matching TRBD2 (5 bases). Per the germline V gene, CDR1 is MNHNY and CDR2 is SVGAGI (reference sequence). This CDR3 has 13 amino acids. Trimming pared 7 bases from V and 4 bases from J, leaving 11 bases between. Here the CDR3 reads CASMPPGYNEQFF. In nucleotides, the CDR3 is TGTGCCAGCATGCCACCGGGGTACAATGAGCAGTTCTTC.

The rearrangement joins TRBV11-2 to TRBJ1-1, with D possibly matching TRBD1 (5 bases). From germline, CDR1 is SGHAT and CDR2 FQNNGV. The CDR3 has 17 residues. Between the trimmed V and J ends, which lost 7 bases and 0 bases, there was a span of 21 bases. CDR3 DNA sequence: TGTGCCAGCAATCCTAACAGAGACAGCGTAATGAACACTGAAGCTTTCTTT. Translating gives CASNPNRDSVMNTEAFF.

Points on this clone: Relative to the germline gene, one junction end is altered; a read error may explain this. CDR3: CSSSRPGEITYEQYF. The CDR3 DNA reads TGTTCCAGCAGCCGACCTGGGGAGATTACCTACGAGCAGTACTTC. This chain joins TRBV7-9 and TRBJ2-7; TRBD2 might be the D (5 bases). This CDR3 comprises 15 residues. Looked up from germline, CDR1 is SEHNR and CDR2 is FQNEAQ (reference sequence).

In its sample, this clone was seen a few times. The rearrangement joins TRBV2 to TRBJ2-1, with 9 bases matching TRBD2. Germline V lookup: CDR1 SNHLY, CDR2 FYNNEI. The CDR3 is 16 residues long. Trimming removed 6 bases from V and 4 bases from J; junction bases left unmatched: 10. CDR3 in amino acids: CASRDGSGGTYNEQFF. Here the CDR3 DNA reads TGTGCCAGCAGGGACGGAAGCGGGGGGACTTACAATGAGCAGTTCTTC.